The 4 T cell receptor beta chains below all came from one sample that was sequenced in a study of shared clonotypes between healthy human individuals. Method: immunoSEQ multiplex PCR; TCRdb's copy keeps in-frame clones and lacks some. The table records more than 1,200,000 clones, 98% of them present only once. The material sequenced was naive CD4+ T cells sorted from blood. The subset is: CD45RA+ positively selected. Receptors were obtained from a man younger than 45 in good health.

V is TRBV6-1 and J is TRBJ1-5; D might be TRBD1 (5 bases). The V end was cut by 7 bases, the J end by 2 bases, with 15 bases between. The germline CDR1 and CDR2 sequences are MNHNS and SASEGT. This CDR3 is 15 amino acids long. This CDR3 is CASTEGRGGNQPQHF. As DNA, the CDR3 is TGTGCCAGCACCGAGGGGAGGGGCGGCAATCAGCCCCAGCATTTT.

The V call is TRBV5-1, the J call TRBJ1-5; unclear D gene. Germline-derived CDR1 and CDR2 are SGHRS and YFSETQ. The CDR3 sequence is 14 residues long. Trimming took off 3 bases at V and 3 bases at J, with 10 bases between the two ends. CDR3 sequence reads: CASSSLGPNQPQHF. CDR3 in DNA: TGCGCCAGCAGCTCACTAGGACCCAATCAGCCCCAGCATTTT.

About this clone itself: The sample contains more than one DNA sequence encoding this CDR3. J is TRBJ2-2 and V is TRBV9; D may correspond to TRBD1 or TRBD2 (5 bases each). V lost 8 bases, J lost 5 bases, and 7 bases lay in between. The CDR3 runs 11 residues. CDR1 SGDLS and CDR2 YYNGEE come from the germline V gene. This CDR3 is CASGGTGELFF. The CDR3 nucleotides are TGTGCCAGTGGGGGTACCGGGGAGCTGTTTTTT.

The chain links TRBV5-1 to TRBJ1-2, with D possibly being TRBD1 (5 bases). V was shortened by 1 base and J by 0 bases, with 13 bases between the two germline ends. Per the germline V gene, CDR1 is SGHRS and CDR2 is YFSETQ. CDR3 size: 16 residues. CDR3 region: CASSLFDGHPNYGYTF. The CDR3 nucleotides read TGCGCCAGCAGCTTGTTCGATGGACACCCTAACTATGGCTACACCTTC. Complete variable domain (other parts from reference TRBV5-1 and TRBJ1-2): KAGVTQTPRYLIKTRGQQVTLSCSPISGHRSVSWYQQTPGQGLQFLFEYFSETQRNKGNFPGRFSGRQFSNSRSEMNVSTLELGDSALYLCASSLFDGHPNYGYTFGSGTRLTVV.